This record covers a single T cell receptor beta chain. The V gene's germline CDR1 is SGHRS and CDR2 YFSETQ. V lost 2 bases to trimming and J lost 1 base, with 9 bases between them. CDR3 length equals 14 residues. Unique molecular identifiers were built into the TCRbeta library. TCRdb analysed the PCR reads with MiXCR anew, one entry per CDR3 protein. The sample gives around 450,000 distinct CDR3 sequences, about 10% of which show up once; roughly 2.1% is in the top ten. This sample is part of a study of T-cell reconstitution after alpha-beta-depleted transplantation in children. This TCR came from a child aged 2 to 15 with inherited bone marrow failure, due to receive a stem cell transplant. The sample consisted of PBMCs, taken before TCRalphabeta/CD19-depleted stem cell transplant. The V gene is TRBV5-1, the J gene TRBJ2-5; possibly TRBD2 for D (6 bases). The CDR3 sequence is CASSFLAVQETQYF. The DNA for the CDR3 is TGCGCCAGCAGCTTCTTAGCGGTCCAAGAGACCCAGTACTTC.